The clone carrying this T cell receptor (beta chain) was recorded many times. Its specificity is unknown. These data come from a study of T cells in Graves' hyperthyroidism and ophthalmopathy. Study conclusions and caveats: The blood repertoire included most of the expanded thyroid clonotypes above 0.001. A model built on 13 V-J features separated ophthalmopathy from stable hyperthyroidism.

The V gene's germline CDR1 is DFQATT and CDR2 SNEGSKA (reference sequence). This CDR3 has 13 residues. The V end lost 5 bases, the J end lost 0 bases, and 10 bases lay between the germline ends. Amplified TCR beta CDR3 regions derived from RNA transcripts. TCR CDR3 regions were first amplified by RT-PCR with HTBI primers. Each CDR3 protein gets one entry after TCRdb re-called the multiplex PCR reads with MiXCR. Here the sample spans 450,000 to 700,000 distinct CDR3 sequences, about 43% being singletons. The source is an adult woman with Graves' disease, either hyperthyroidism or ophthalmopathy (not recorded which). The chain links TRBV20-1 to TRBJ2-5, with D unclear. Sample: peripheral blood or thyroid tissue (not recorded which). CDR3 in DNA: TGCAGTGCTTTACACCAAGACCAAGAGACCCAGTACTTC. Its protein product is CSALHQDQETQYF.